Listed below are T cell receptor beta chains from one sample, sequenced in a study of cytomegalovirus exposure and HLA in healthy donors. Using immunoSEQ multiplex PCR, the repertoire was profiled, and TCRdb retains in-frame clones only, with some absent. The profile shows 120,000 to 150,000 clones, around 85% of them singletons. Source material: PBMCs. These receptors were taken from a man aged 18 to 35 in good health and CMV-seronegative. The conserved cysteine and the conserved F or W are not part of the CDR3 here. Fields, in order: V gene, CDR3 protein.

TRBV2 | ARGGSSGRNEQF
TRBV5-6 | ASSSGTGLSPLH
TRBV20-1 | SARDLYEAF
TRBV7-6 | ATSPGGGNTEAF
TRBV11-2 | ASSLGTRGEQY
TRBV5-1 | ASRQEENTEAF
TRBV6-5 | ASSYRTSGRYEQY
TRBV5-4 | ASSSGTGNSPLH
TRBV30 | AWSRQGNQPQH
TRBV7-9 | ASSPGTGKGYT
TRBV10-3 | AISETSGSSTDTQY
TRBV27 | ASSSDRNTEAF
TRBV15 | ATSRTVDRPGNTIY